This T cell receptor beta chain was observed in a study of T-cell memory formation after mild COVID-19. The CDR3 runs 14 residues. Germline-derived CDR1 and CDR2 are SGHRS and YFSETQ. Trimming removed 7 bases from V and 7 bases from J; junction bases left unmatched: 13. The study, taken as a whole, reports: Day 15 to 85 contractors were CD4/CD8 balanced; later expanders leaned CD4+. Pre-infection memory carried some responding clones, suggesting that cross-reactive memory joined. Among CD4+ contracting clones, most were CM and EM, and CD8+ ones EMRA.

TCRdb passed the 5' RACE reads through MiXCR, listing each CDR3 protein once. The table shows approximately 400,000 distinct CDR3 sequences, with about 20% occurring only once. This clonotype has just a few counts. Antigen unknown. The J gene is TRBJ1-2, the V gene TRBV5-1; 7 bases match TRBD1. Sequenced sample: PBMCs or a T cell subset sorted from them (not recorded which). This receptor was obtained from a man younger than 35 who had mild COVID-19 (a few samples of this study predate the infection). Cell type and time point are not known. CDR3 region: CASRLTGPISGYTF. CDR3 coding DNA: TGCGCCAGCCGGTTGACAGGGCCCATCTCTGGCTACACCTTC.